This passage covers 23 T cell receptor beta chains from one sample sequenced in a study of glioma-infiltrating T cells after dendritic cell vaccination. Only in-frame clones appear in the TCRdb table, and some are missing; sequencing was by immunoSEQ multiplex PCR. The sample lists roughly 60,000 clones, 70% to 85% occurring once. Noted time point: after dendritic cell vaccination, including at tumor progression/relapse. Sample: blood, taken after dendritic cell vaccination. Source of these receptors: a human donor with glioblastoma.

The V call is TRBV6-1, the J call TRBJ1-1; D possibly corresponds to TRBD1 (5 bases). V was clipped by 8 bases and J by 2 bases, with 18 bases between them. This CDR3 is built from 15 residues. Germline-derived CDR1 and CDR2 are MNHNS and SASEGT. In DNA, the CDR3 is TGTGCCAGCCGTCCCCCTGGGGGGTTTAACACTGAAGCTTTCTTT. Residues: CASRPPGGFNTEAFF.

The gene calls are TRBV15 and TRBJ2-5; unclear D gene. The J call could be wrong; TRBJ2-7 is a better fit for the DNA end. The CDR3 contains 13 residues. Germline V gene data show CDR1 as LNHNV and CDR2 as YYDKDF (reference sequence). The CDR3 spells CATSRDYRVEQYF. CDR3 in DNA: TGTGCCACCAGCAGAGATTATCGAGTCGAGCAGTACTTC.

V is TRBV5-8 and J is TRBJ2-1; 9 bases match TRBD2. The V and J ends lost 4 bases and 4 bases, in that order; junction bases with no gene match: 9. The length of the CDR3 is 16 residues. Germline values: CDR1 SGHTS, CDR2 YDEGEE. CDR3 sequence (DNA): TGTGCCAGCAGCCCCGAGGGTAGCGGGGGATACAATGAGCAGTTCTTC. It is translated as CASSPEGSGGYNEQFF.

The chain is built from TRBV27 and TRBJ2-1; 11 nucleotides line up with TRBD2. The CDR3 extends over 16 amino acids. V lost 8 bases and J lost 4; bases outside the gene matches: 10. CDR1 and CDR2 (germline): MNHEY, SMNVEV (reference sequence). The CDR3, as DNA: TGTGCCAGCGCAACTCCGTCTAGCGGGGGGTACAATGAGCAGTTCTTC. The encoded protein is CASATPSSGGYNEQFF.

CDR3 DNA sequence: TGCAGCGTTGTGGGCCAGGGGAACGTCTACGAGCAGTACTTC. Its protein is CSVVGQGNVYEQYF. V is TRBV29-1 and J is TRBJ2-7, with D possibly being TRBD1 (6 bases). CDR1 SQVTM and CDR2 ANQGSEA come from the germline V gene. Trimming left V 4 bases short and J 3 bases short, with 16 bases between. This CDR3 region has 14 residues.

The chain is built from TRBV6-5 and TRBJ2-7; 12 bases map to TRBD1. CDR3 length: 15 amino acids. Trimming removed 2 bases from V and 10 bases from J; junction bases left unmatched: 9. The germline V gene encodes CDR1 MNHEY and CDR2 SVGAGI. CDR3: CASSYAGQGASRQYF. Written as DNA, the CDR3 is TGTGCCAGCAGTTACGCGGGACAGGGGGCGTCGCGACAGTACTTC.

This CDR3 reads CASSLVASGNTIYF. As DNA, the CDR3 is TGTGCCAGCAGCTTAGTTGCGTCCGGAAACACCATATATTTT. The rearrangement uses TRBV7-6 and TRBJ1-3; D gene unclear. Trimming left V 1 base short and J 4 bases short, with 8 bases between. The germline gives CDR1 SGHVS, CDR2 FNYEAQ. This CDR3 spans 14 amino acids. The whole variable domain, remainder taken from reference TRBV7-6 and TRBJ1-3, is GAGVSQSPRYKVTKRGQDVALRCDPISGHVSLYWYRQALGQGPEFLTYFNYEAQQDKSGLPNDRFSAERPEGSISTLTIQRTEQRDSAMYRCASSLVASGNTIYFGEGSWLTVV.

The rearrangement uses TRBV29-1 and TRBJ2-3; D is unresolved. Germline-derived CDR1 and CDR2 are SQVTM and ANQGSEA. Trimming took off 2 bases at V and 4 bases at J, with 7 bases between the two ends. This CDR3 comprises 12 residues. The CDR3 DNA reads as TGCAGCGTTGAAATTACATCAGATACGCAGTATTTT. Translated, it gives CSVEITSDTQYF.

This sequence joins TRBV12-5 and TRBJ1-1, with TRBD1 as a possible D gene (6 bases). CDR1 and CDR2 (germline): LGHNT, FRNRAP. The CDR3 is 15 amino acids. CDR3 in amino acids: CARFGGREEDTEAFF. Written as DNA, the CDR3 is TGTGCCCGCTTCGGGGGGCGCGAGGAGGACACTGAAGCTTTCTTT.

This clone has just one count. V usage is TRBV27 and J usage is TRBJ1-4, with D perhaps matching TRBD1 (6 bases). CDR1 and CDR2 from the germline V gene are MNHEY and SMNVEV (reference sequence). The CDR3 has 13 amino acids. With 5 bases removed from V and 7 bases from J, the gap between germline ends came to 11 bases. The CDR3 is CASSRGGTEKLFF. The CDR3 bases are TGTGCCAGCAGTCGGGGGGGCACTGAAAAACTGTTTTTT.

This clone was detected once. V usage is TRBV15 and J usage is TRBJ2-7; tentatively, D is TRBD2 (5 bases). Germline V lookup: CDR1 LNHNV, CDR2 YYDKDF (reference sequence). V was shortened by 0 bases and J by 4 bases, with 13 bases between the two germline ends. The CDR3 loop spans 15 amino acids. This chain's CDR3 is CATSRDSGGPYEQYF. The CDR3 DNA reads as TGTGCCACCAGCAGAGATTCCGGAGGCCCTTACGAGCAGTACTTC.

The chain carries TRBV6-5 and TRBJ1-1; 11 bases are a match to TRBD1. This CDR3 comprises 15 residues. CDR1 and CDR2 (germline): MNHEY, SVGAGI. The V segment lost 5 bases and the J segment 5 bases; nucleotides outside the gene matches: 7. CDR3 amino acids: CASSPHRDRGTEAFF. CDR3 nucleotide sequence: TGTGCCAGCAGTCCACACCGGGACAGGGGGACTGAAGCTTTCTTT.

The rearrangement links TRBV2 to TRBJ2-2; no definite D call. Per the germline V gene, CDR1 is SNHLY and CDR2 is FYNNEI. The CDR3 has 15 residues. Trimming removed 2 bases from V and 2 bases from J, with 9 bases in between. The CDR3: CASSEFPENTGELFF. The CDR3 region has the DNA TGTGCCAGCAGTGAATTTCCAGAAAACACCGGGGAGCTGTTTTTT.

V gene TRBV5-8 combines with J gene TRBJ2-1; 9 bases map to TRBD1. CDR1 and CDR2 (germline): SGHTS, YDEGEE. The CDR3 loop spans 16 amino acids. J lost 8 bases, V lost 0 bases, and 9 bases had no gene match. CDR3 residues: CASSLADDRGVDEQFF. The CDR3 nucleotides read TGTGCCAGCAGCTTGGCCGATGACAGGGGGGTAGATGAGCAGTTCTTC.

This chain joins TRBV15 and TRBJ1-3; D gene unclear. CDR1 LNHNV and CDR2 YYDKDF come from the germline V gene (reference sequence). CDR3 length: 11 residues. The V end lost 5 bases, the J end lost 7 bases, and 6 bases lay between the germline ends. The CDR3 DNA sequence: TGTGCCACCAGCCTATTGAACACCATATATTTT. The encoded protein is CATSLLNTIYF.

J is TRBJ1-2 and V is TRBV19, with 7 bases matching TRBD1. This CDR3 contains 14 residues. Germline V lookup: CDR1 LNHDA, CDR2 SQIVND (reference sequence). The V and J ends lost 3 bases and 5 bases, in that order; junction bases with no gene match: 6. The CDR3 DNA follows: TGTGCCAGTAGTATTGCTTCAGGGGGTTATGGCTACACCTTC. Its protein product is CASSIASGGYGYTF.

This rearrangement joins TRBV5-1 to TRBJ1-6; D is uncertain. Trimming stripped 7 bases from V and 10 bases from J, with 18 bases between. The CDR3 totals 14 residues. Germline V gene lookup returns CDR1 SGHRS and CDR2 YFSETQ. DNA of the CDR3: TGCGCCAGCTCGTTAGCAGCCCCAAGGTCACCCCTCCACTTT. Protein sequence: CASSLAAPRSPLHF.

CDR3 bases: TGTGCCAGCAGCGTGCGGGACAGCTTGGGGGGCACCATATATTTT. Encoded protein: CASSVRDSLGGTIYF. The chain has TRBV9 and TRBJ1-3, with TRBD1 matching 7 bases. The length of the CDR3 is 15 residues. Losses at the gene ends were 2 bases for V and 9 bases for J; bases not matched to a gene: 11. Germline CDR1 reads SGDLS; CDR2 reads YYNGEE.

The rearrangement links TRBV6-5 to TRBJ2-5; D is unresolved. This CDR3 region has 14 residues. V lost 0 bases and J 2 bases, leaving 7 bases between the germline ends. CDR1 is MNHEY and CDR2 is SVGAGI in the germline V gene. The CDR3 is CASSYSSTQETQYF. For the CDR3, the DNA is TGTGCCAGCAGTTACTCTTCCACTCAAGAGACCCAGTACTTC.

The chain couples TRBV6-5 to TRBJ2-7; 9 bases fit TRBD1. The CDR3 covers 13 residues. The J segment lost 5 bases and the V segment lost 6 bases, leaving 5 bases of the junction unmatched. Germline values: CDR1 MNHEY, CDR2 SVGAGI. CDR3 bases: TGTGCCAGCAGGAGGGACAGGGCGAACGAGCAGTACTTC. As protein: CASRRDRANEQYF.

The rearrangement uses TRBV2 and TRBJ2-7, with D tentatively TRBD1 (6 bases). The germline V gene has CDR1 SNHLY and CDR2 FYNNEI. The CDR3 is 12 residues long. V lost 6 bases to trimming and J lost 3 bases, with 9 bases between them. CDR3 DNA: TGTGCCAGCAGGAGGGACAACTACGAGCAGTACTTC. Translating it yields CASRRDNYEQYF.

V usage is TRBV27 and J usage is TRBJ1-2, with D maybe TRBD1 (6 bases). Trimming left V 4 bases short and J 7 bases short, with 19 bases between. Germline V gene lookup returns CDR1 MNHEY and CDR2 SMNVEV (reference sequence). This CDR3 contains 15 residues. CDR3 nucleotides: TGTGCCAGCAGTTCCTGGGCAGGGGCAGCAAGTGGCTACACCTTC. Protein product: CASSSWAGAASGYTF.

The J gene is TRBJ2-1, the V gene TRBV28, with TRBD2 identical over 9 bases. The CDR3 totals 16 residues. Germline trimming cut 3 bases from V and 4 bases from J; bases unmatched to any gene: 7. Germline V gives CDR1 MDHEN, CDR2 SYDVKM. This CDR3 is CASSLSAGGPYNEQFF. The CDR3, as DNA: TGTGCCAGCAGTTTGTCGGCGGGGGGGCCTTACAATGAGCAGTTCTTC. The whole variable domain, filled in from reference TRBV28 and TRBJ2-1, reads DVKVTQSSRYLVKRTGEKVFLECVQDMDHENMFWYRQDPGLGLRLIYFSYDVKMKEKGDIPEGYSVSREKKERFSLILESASTNQTSMYLCASSLSAGGPYNEQFFGPGTRLTVL.